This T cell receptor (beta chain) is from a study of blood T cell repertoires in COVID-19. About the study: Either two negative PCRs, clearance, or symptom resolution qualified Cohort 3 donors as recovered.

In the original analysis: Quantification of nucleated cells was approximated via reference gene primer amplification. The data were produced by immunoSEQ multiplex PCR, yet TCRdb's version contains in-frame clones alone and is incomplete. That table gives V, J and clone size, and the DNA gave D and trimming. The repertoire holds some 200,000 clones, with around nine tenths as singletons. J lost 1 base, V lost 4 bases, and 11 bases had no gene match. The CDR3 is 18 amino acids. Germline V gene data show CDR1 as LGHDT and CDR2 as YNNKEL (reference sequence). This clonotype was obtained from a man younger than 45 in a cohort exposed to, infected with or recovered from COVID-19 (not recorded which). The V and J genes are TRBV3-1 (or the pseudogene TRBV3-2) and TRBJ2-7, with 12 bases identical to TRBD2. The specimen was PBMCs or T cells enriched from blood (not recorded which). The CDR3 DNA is TGTGCCAGCAGCCCTAGGGCTAGCGGGAGGGAAAGGTCCTACGAGCAGTACTTC. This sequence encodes CASSPRASGRERSYEQYF.